Included here is one T cell receptor beta chain sequence, with context. Clones were sequenced by immunoSEQ multiplex PCR, and TCRdb holds only the in-frame ones, with some missing. The sample has more than 85,000 clones; about 95% are singletons. This record comes from a study of T cell responses to AZD1222 COVID-19 vaccine. Trimming took 0 bases from V and 8 from J, leaving 10 bases between them. The CDR3 has 13 amino acids. The sequence was obtained from an adult who received the AZD1222 COVID-19 vaccine. The sample in question was peripheral blood, obtained 28 days after the second AZD1222 dose. The J gene is TRBJ1-2, the V gene TRBV12-3 or TRBV12-4; D remains unclear. The CDR3 DNA reads TGTGCCAGCAGTTTAGCAGGGTTAGACGGCTACACCTTC. This sequence encodes CASSLAGLDGYTF.